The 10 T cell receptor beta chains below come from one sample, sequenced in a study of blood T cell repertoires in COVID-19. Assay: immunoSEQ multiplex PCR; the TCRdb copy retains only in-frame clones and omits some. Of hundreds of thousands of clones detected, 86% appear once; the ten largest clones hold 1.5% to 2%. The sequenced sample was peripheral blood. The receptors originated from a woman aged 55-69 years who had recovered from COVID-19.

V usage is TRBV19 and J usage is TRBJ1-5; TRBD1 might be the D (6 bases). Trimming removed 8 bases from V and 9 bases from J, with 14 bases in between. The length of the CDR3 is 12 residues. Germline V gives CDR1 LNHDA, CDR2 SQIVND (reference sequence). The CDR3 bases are TGTGCCAGTCACAGGGAGTGGGGGCCCCAGCATTTT. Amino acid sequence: CASHREWGPQHF.

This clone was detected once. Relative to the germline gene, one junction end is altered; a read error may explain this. The CDR3 coding sequence is TGTGCTAGCAGTCCGACTAGTTTGGGAGAGACCCAGTACTTC. It yields the protein CASSPTSLGETQYF. The chain joins TRBV7-7 to TRBJ2-5, with D perhaps matching TRBD2 (6 bases). This CDR3 has 14 amino acids. Germline values: CDR1 SSHAT, CDR2 FNYEAQ (reference sequence).

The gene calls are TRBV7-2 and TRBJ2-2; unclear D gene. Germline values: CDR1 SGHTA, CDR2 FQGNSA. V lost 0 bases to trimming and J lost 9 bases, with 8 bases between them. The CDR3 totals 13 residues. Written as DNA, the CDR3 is TGTGCCAGCAGCTTAGCCCAGTACCGGGAGCTGTTTTTT. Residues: CASSLAQYRELFF. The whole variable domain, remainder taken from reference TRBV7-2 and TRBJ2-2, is GAGVSQSPSNKVTEKGKDVELRCDPISGHTALYWYRQSLGQGLEFLIYFQGNSAPDKSGLPSDRFSAERTGGSVSTLTIQRTQQEDSAVYLCASSLAQYRELFFGEGSRLTVL.

The CDR3 region is CASSRGSYEQYF. CDR3 in DNA: TGTGCCAGCAGCCGGGGCTCCTACGAGCAGTACTTC. The J gene is TRBJ2-7, the V gene TRBV2; possibly TRBD2 for D (5 bases). Trimming removed 6 bases from V and 0 bases from J, with 6 bases in between. This CDR3 has 12 amino acids. The V gene's germline CDR1 is SNHLY and CDR2 FYNNEI.

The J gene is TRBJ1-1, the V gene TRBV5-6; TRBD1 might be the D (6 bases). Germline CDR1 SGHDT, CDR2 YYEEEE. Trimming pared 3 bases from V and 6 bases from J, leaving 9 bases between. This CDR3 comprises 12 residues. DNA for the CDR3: TGTGCCAGCAGCTCAGGGGTCTCTGAAGCTTTCTTT. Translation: CASSSGVSEAFF.

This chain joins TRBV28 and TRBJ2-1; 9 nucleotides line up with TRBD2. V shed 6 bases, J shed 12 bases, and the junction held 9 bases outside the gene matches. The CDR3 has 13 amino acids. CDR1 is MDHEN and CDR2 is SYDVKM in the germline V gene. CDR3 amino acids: CASSHFSGGWQFF. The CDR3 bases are TGTGCCAGCAGCCACTTTAGCGGGGGTTGGCAGTTCTTC.

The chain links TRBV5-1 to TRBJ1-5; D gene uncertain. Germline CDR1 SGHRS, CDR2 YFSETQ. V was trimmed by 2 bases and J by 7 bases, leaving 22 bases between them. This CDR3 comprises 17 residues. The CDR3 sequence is CASSLRGGGQDGQPQHF. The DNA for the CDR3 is TGCGCCAGCAGCTTACGAGGAGGAGGGCAGGATGGGCAGCCCCAGCATTTT.

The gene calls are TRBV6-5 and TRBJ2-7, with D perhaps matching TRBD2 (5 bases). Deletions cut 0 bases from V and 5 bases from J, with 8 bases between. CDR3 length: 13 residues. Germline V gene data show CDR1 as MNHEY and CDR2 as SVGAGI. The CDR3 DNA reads TGTGCCAGCAGTTACTCGTCCGGGGACGAGCAGTACTTC. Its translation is CASSYSSGDEQYF.

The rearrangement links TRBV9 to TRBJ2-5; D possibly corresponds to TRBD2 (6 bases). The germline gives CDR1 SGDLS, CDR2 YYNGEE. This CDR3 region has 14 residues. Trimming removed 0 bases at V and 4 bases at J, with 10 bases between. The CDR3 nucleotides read TGTGCCAGCAGCGTAGCGAGGGGAGGAGAGACCCAGTACTTC. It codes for CASSVARGGETQYF.

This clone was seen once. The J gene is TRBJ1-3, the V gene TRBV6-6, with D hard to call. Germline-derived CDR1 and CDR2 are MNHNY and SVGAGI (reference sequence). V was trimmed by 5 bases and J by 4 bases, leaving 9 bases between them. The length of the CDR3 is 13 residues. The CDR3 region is CASSPSVGNTIYF. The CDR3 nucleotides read TGTGCCAGCAGTCCAAGCGTCGGAAACACCATATATTTT.